A selection of T cell receptor beta chains follows, all from one sample in a study of blood T cell repertoires in COVID-19. Produced via immunoSEQ multiplex PCR; TCRdb's table is partial and in-frame only. Of tens of thousands of clones listed, around three quarters are singletons. Material for sequencing was peripheral blood. The source is a human donor in a cohort sampled during active COVID-19. Each CDR3 is given with its conserved first and last residue. The D gene is left open where the match is weak. Where a row states a size, it is once, few, many or the class of an expanded clone; other rows omit it.

TRBJ2-7 | TRBV7-8 | NA | NA | CASSLFPERGEQYF | TGTGCCAGCAGCTTATTCCCAGAAAGGGGCGAGCAGTACTTC
TRBJ1-1 | TRBV9 | NA | NA | CASSSMNTEAFF | TGTGCCAGCAGTTCAATGAACACTGAAGCTTTCTTT
TRBJ2-1 | TRBV3-1/TRBV3-2 | TRBD2 | NA | CASNGAGGLSEQFF | TGTGCCAGCAACGGGGCGGGAGGGCTTAGTGAGCAGTTCTTC
TRBJ1-2 | TRBV12-5 | TRBD1 | NA | CASGFGTAAKGYTF | TGTGCTAGTGGTTTTGGGACAGCCGCTAAAGGCTACACCTTC
TRBJ2-5 | TRBV5-4 | TRBD2 | NA | CASSLGRREGETQYF | TGTGCCAGCAGCTTGGGTAGGCGGGAGGGAGAGACCCAGTACTTC
TRBJ1-2 | TRBV6-2/TRBV6-3 | NA | NA | CASSKQGSYGYTF | TGTGCCAGCAGTAAGCAGGGGAGCTATGGCTACACCTTC
TRBJ2-2 | TRBV29-1 | NA | NA | CSAEGTNTGELFF | TGCAGCGCCGAGGGAACCAACACCGGGGAGCTGTTTTTT
TRBJ2-7 | TRBV5-1 | TRBD1 | NA | CASSTIGQGASYEQYF | TGCGCCAGCAGCACTATAGGACAGGGGGCCTCCTACGAGCAGTACTTC
TRBJ2-7 | TRBV2 | TRBD2 | NA | CASSEMLAGAEQYF | TGTGCCAGCAGTGAAATGTTAGCGGGAGCAGAGCAGTACTTC
TRBJ1-3 | TRBV30 | NA | NA | CAWSMGGSGNTIYF | TGTGCCTGGAGCATGGGGGGCTCTGGAAACACCATATATTTT
TRBJ2-5 | TRBV15 | TRBD2 | NA | CATSVLASYQETQYF | TGTGCCACCAGCGTACTAGCGTCGTACCAAGAGACCCAGTACTTC
TRBJ1-5 | TRBV29-1 | NA | few | CSGQQKGQPQHF | TGCAGCGGCCAACAGAAAGGTCAGCCCCAGCATTTT
TRBJ1-2 | TRBV28 | TRBD1 | NA | CASSPPPRDRGGDNYGYTF | TGTGCCAGCAGCCCCCCGCCCCGGGACAGGGGAGGTGATAACTATGGCTACACCTTC
TRBJ2-1 | TRBV11-3 | TRBD2 | NA | CASTKMGGTKQFF | TGTGCCAGCACCAAAATGGGAGGGACGAAGCAGTTCTTC
TRBJ2-7 | TRBV28 | TRBD2 | NA | CASSSGTSGYEQYF | TGTGCCAGCAGTTCCGGGACTAGCGGTTACGAGCAGTACTTC
TRBJ2-5 | TRBV14 | NA | NA | CASSKRVYETQYF | TGTGCCAGCAGCAAGAGGGTGTACGAGACCCAGTACTTC
TRBJ2-7 | TRBV9 | TRBD1 | NA | CASSVTGSSYEQYF | TGTGCCAGCAGCGTGACAGGGAGCTCCTACGAGCAGTACTTC
TRBJ1-4 | TRBV30 | TRBD1 | NA | CAWSGGQTSSNEKLFF | TGTGCCTGGAGTGGGGGACAGACAAGTAGTAATGAAAAACTGTTTTTT
TRBJ2-5 | TRBV3-1/TRBV3-2 | NA | once | CASSQGRLVETQYF | TGTGCCAGCAGCCAAGGCAGACTAGTAGAGACCCAGTACTTC
TRBJ1-1 | TRBV7-2 | NA | NA | CASSLTPTGNTEAFF | TGTGCCAGCAGCCTTACACCGACAGGGAACACTGAAGCTTTCTTT
TRBJ1-5 | TRBV4-1 | NA | NA | CASSQGQANQPQHF | TGCGCCAGCAGCCAAGGACAGGCCAATCAGCCCCAGCATTTT
TRBJ2-2 | TRBV6-2/TRBV6-3 | NA | NA | CASNYGSGAGELFF | TGTGCCAGCAATTACGGGAGTGGGGCCGGGGAGCTGTTTTTT
TRBJ2-1 | TRBV11-3 | TRBD2 | NA | CASSSSGRANNEQFF | TGTGCCAGCAGCTCTAGCGGGAGGGCAAACAATGAGCAGTTCTTC
TRBJ1-3 | TRBV2 | NA | few | CASKGLTSGNTIYF | TGTGCCAGCAAAGGACTTACCTCTGGAAACACCATATATTTT
TRBJ2-7 | TRBV7-9 | NA | NA | CASSEIDGVYVYEQYF | TGTGCCAGCAGCGAGATCGACGGGGTTTATGTCTACGAGCAGTACTTC
TRBJ2-2 | TRBV2 | TRBD1 | NA | CASSGSGGAFPTGELFF | TGTGCCAGCAGTGGGTCAGGGGGCGCCTTTCCCACCGGGGAGCTGTTTTTT
TRBJ2-1 | TRBV9 | TRBD2 | NA | CASMGGRNNEQFF | TGTGCCAGCATGGGGGGGAGGAACAATGAGCAGTTCTTC
TRBJ2-2 | TRBV18 | NA | NA | CASSVRRGNTGELFF | TGTGCCAGCTCAGTAAGGCGGGGGAACACCGGGGAGCTGTTTTTT
TRBJ2-1 | TRBV19 | NA | NA | CASSPRESSYNEQFF | TGTGCCAGTAGTCCTCGGGAAAGCTCCTACAATGAGCAGTTCTTC
TRBJ2-2 | TRBV7-6 | TRBD2 | NA | CASSLFVPAGVVGELFF | TGTGCCAGCAGCTTATTTGTTCCAGCGGGAGTCGTCGGGGAGCTGTTTTTT
TRBJ2-7 | TRBV5-6 | NA | NA | CASSPGQMLSYEQYF | TGTGCCAGCAGCCCTGGACAGATGTTATCCTACGAGCAGTACTTC
TRBJ2-3 | TRBV6-2/TRBV6-3 | NA | NA | CASSPPRADTDTQYF | TGTGCCAGCAGTCCGCCTCGAGCGGACACAGATACGCAGTATTTT
TRBJ2-7 | TRBV18 | NA | NA | CASSRGVQTYEQYF | TGTGCCAGCTCACGGGGGGTGCAAACCTACGAGCAGTACTTC
TRBJ1-3 | TRBV25-1 | NA | NA | CASSHSGNTIYF | TGTGCCAGCAGCCATTCAGGAAACACCATATATTTT
TRBJ1-1 | TRBV27 | TRBD1 | NA | CASSPLRQGRNTEAFF | TGTGCCAGCAGTCCCTTGCGACAGGGGAGGAACACTGAAGCTTTCTTT
TRBJ2-7 | TRBV27 | TRBD1 | NA | CASSLGPTGSYEQYF | TGTGCCAGCAGTTTAGGGCCGACAGGGTCCTACGAGCAGTACTTC
TRBJ2-7 | TRBV6-5 | NA | NA | CASSYSNRGRYEQYF | TGTGCCAGCAGTTACTCGAACAGAGGGCGATACGAGCAGTACTTC
TRBJ1-1 | TRBV6-5 | NA | NA | CASSYRRGTEAFF | TGTGCCAGCAGTTACCGTAGGGGTACTGAAGCTTTCTTT
TRBJ1-1 | TRBV5-6 | NA | NA | CASSLGRLDTEAFF | TGTGCCAGCAGCTTGGGAAGACTGGACACTGAAGCTTTCTTT
TRBJ1-1 | TRBV15 | TRBD1 | NA | CATSTRDRGFRSEAFF | TGTGCCACCAGCACTCGGGACAGGGGGTTTAGGTCTGAAGCTTTCTTT
TRBJ2-1 | TRBV30 | TRBD2 | NA | CAWSRTHGTSGDNEQFF | TGTGCCTGGAGTAGGACTCACGGGACTAGCGGGGACAATGAGCAGTTCTTC
TRBJ1-4 | TRBV3-1/TRBV3-2 | TRBD1 | NA | CASSQDKRGPTNEKLFF | TGTGCCAGCAGCCAAGATAAGAGGGGGCCGACTAATGAAAAACTGTTTTTT
TRBJ2-1 | TRBV12-3/TRBV12-4 | NA | NA | CASSAAGNEQFF | TGTGCCAGCAGTGCCGCGGGCAATGAGCAGTTCTTC
TRBJ1-5 | TRBV27 | NA | NA | CASSPAGGAGSGPQHF | TGTGCCAGCAGTCCGGCGGGCGGGGCGGGGAGTGGGCCCCAGCATTTT
TRBJ2-5 | TRBV6-1 | NA | NA | CASSEAWGRQETQYF | TGTGCCAGCAGTGAAGCCTGGGGGCGCCAGGAGACCCAGTACTTC
TRBJ2-7 | TRBV7-8 | TRBD2 | NA | CASSFRPGLAGRLDYEQYF | TGTGCCAGCAGCTTCCGACCGGGACTAGCGGGACGACTCGACTACGAGCAGTACTTC
TRBJ2-7 | TRBV7-9 | NA | NA | CASSLGGGVVDEQYF | TGTGCCAGCAGCCTGGGCGGGGGCGTCGTCGACGAGCAGTACTTC
TRBJ2-5 | TRBV7-2 | TRBD2 | NA | CASSLAGTSGETQYF | TGTGCCAGCAGCTTAGCCGGGACTAGCGGGGAGACCCAGTACTTC
TRBJ2-1 | TRBV4-3 | NA | NA | CASSQEMAGVNYNEQFF | TGCGCCAGCAGCCAAGAAATGGCCGGGGTGAACTACAATGAGCAGTTCTTC